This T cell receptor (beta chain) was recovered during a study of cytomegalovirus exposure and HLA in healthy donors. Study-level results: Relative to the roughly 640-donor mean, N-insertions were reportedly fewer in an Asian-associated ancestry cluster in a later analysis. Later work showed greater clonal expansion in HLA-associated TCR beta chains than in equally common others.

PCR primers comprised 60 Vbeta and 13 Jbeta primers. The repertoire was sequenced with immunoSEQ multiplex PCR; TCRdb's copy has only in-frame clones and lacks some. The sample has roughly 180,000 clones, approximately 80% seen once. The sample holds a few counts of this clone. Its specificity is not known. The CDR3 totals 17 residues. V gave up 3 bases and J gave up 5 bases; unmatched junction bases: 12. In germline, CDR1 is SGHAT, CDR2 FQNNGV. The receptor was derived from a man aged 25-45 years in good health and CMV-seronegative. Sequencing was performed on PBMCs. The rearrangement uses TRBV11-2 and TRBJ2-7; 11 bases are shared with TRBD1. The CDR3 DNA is TGTGCCAGCAGCTTCAGGGGGGACAGGGGGGTGCTCCACGAGCAGTACTTC. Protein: CASSFRGDRGVLHEQYF.